This T cell receptor (beta chain) is from a study of early T cells in non-severe SARS-CoV-2 infection. Study background: Unsorted whole-blood RNA was sequenced in bulk, leaving chains unpaired. Points from the study as a whole: Matching against VDJdb likely underestimated virus-specific expansions, favoring anti-spike CD8.

Many counts were recorded for this clonotype. The antigen remains unidentified. The CDR3 is made up of 15 amino acids. Trimming cost V 6 bases and J 4 bases; bases outside gene matches: 9. CDR1 SGHTA and CDR2 FQGNSA come from the germline V gene. Unique molecular identifiers were affixed to single, distinct cDNA molecules. Using its own MiXCR run on the 5' RACE reads, TCRdb lists one record per CDR3 protein. This table holds 45,000 to 75,000 distinct CDR3 sequences, around 13% found once. The rearrangement uses TRBV7-2 and TRBJ1-3; 7 bases align to TRBD1. The receptor comes from an adult who was a healthcare worker with PCR-confirmed SARS-CoV-2 infection or an uninfected control (not recorded which). The sequencing input was whole blood. The CDR3 DNA follows: TGTGCCAGCAGGAGCGGGCAGGGGGTGGGAAACACCATATATTTT. Translating it yields CASRSGQGVGNTIYF.